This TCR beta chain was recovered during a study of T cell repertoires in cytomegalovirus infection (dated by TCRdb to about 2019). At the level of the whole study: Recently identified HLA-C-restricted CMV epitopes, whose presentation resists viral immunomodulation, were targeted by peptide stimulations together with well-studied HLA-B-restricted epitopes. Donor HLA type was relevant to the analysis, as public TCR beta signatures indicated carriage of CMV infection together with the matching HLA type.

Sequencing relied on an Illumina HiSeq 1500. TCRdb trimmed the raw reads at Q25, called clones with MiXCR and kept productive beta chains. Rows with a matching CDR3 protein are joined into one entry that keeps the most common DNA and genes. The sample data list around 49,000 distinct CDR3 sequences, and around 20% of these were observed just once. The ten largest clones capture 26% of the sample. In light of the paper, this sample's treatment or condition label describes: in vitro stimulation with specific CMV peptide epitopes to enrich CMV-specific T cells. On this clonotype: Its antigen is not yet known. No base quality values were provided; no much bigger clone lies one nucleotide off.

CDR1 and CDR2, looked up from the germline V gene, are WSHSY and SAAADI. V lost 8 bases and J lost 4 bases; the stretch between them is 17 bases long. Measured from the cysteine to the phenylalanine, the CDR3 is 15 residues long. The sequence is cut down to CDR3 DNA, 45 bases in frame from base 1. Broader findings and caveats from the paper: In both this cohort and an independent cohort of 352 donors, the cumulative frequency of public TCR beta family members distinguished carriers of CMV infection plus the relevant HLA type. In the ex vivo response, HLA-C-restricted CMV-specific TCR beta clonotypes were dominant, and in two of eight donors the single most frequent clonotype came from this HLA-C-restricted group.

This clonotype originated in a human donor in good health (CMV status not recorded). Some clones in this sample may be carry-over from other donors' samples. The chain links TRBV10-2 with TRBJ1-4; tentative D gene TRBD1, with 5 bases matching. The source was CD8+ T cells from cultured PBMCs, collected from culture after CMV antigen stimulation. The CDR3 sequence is CASRSKRQLNEKLFF. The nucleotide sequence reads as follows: TGCGCCAGCCGTAGCAAGCGACAGCTTAATGAAAAACTGTTTTTT.